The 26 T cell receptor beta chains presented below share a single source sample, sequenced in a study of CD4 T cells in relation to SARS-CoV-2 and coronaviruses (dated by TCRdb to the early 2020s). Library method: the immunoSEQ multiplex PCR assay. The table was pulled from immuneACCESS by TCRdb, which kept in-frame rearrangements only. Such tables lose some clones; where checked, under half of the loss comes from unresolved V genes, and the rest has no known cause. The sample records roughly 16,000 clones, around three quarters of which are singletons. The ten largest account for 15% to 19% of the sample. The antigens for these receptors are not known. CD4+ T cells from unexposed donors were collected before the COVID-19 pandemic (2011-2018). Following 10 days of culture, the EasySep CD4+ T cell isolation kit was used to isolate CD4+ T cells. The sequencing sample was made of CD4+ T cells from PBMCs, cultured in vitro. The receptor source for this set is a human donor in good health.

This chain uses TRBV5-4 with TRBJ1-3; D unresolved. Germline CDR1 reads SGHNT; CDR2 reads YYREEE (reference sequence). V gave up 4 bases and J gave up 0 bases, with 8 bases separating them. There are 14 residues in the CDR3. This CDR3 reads CASSTGNSGNTIYF. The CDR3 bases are TGTGCCAGCAGCACCGGGAACTCTGGAAACACCATATATTTT.

CDR3 bases: TGTGCCAGTAGTCCGAAGTCCGGAAAGCCGAACACTGAAGCTTTCTTT. Translated, it gives CASSPKSGKPNTEAFF. V usage is TRBV19 and J usage is TRBJ1-1; D not certain. With 5 bases removed from V and 1 base from J, the gap between germline ends came to 17 bases. CDR3 size: 16 residues. CDR1 and CDR2 from the germline V gene are LNHDA and SQIVND (reference sequence).

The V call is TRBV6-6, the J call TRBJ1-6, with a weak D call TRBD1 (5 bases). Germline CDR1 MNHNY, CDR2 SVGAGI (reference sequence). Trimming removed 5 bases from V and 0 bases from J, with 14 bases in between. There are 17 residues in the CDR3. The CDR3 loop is CASSPRAGTSYNSPLHF. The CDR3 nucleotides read TGTGCCAGCAGTCCTAGGGCAGGGACCTCCTATAATTCACCCCTCCACTTT.

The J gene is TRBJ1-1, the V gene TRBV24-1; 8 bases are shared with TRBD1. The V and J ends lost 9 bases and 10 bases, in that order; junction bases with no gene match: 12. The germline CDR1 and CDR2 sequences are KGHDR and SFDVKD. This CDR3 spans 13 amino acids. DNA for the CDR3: TGTGCCACCTCCTCAGGGGGCCTTTCCCCAGCTTTCTTT. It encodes CATSSGGLSPAFF.

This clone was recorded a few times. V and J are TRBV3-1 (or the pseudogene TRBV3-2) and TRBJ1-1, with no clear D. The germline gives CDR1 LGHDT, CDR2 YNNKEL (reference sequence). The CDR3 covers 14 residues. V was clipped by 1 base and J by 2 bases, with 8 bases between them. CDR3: CASSQVQYNTEAFF. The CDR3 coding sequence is TGTGCCAGCAGCCAAGTACAGTATAACACTGAAGCTTTCTTT.

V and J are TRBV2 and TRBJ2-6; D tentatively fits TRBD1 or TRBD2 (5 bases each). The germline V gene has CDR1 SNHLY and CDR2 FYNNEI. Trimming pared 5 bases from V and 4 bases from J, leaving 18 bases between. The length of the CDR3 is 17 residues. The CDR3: CASSPGPQGLGANVLTF. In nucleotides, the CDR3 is TGTGCCAGCAGTCCGGGACCCCAGGGTCTGGGGGCCAACGTCCTGACTTTC.

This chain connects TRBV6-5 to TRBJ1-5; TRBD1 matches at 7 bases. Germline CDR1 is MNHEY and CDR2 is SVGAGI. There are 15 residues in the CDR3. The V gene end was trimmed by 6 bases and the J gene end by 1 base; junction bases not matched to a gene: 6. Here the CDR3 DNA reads TGTGCCAGCAGGTACGACAGGGCCAGCAATCAGCCCCAGCATTTT. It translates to CASRYDRASNQPQHF.

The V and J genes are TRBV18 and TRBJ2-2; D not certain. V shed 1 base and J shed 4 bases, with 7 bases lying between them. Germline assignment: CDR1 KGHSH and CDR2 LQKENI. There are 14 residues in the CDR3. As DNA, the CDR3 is TGTGCCAGCTCACCACGCGCAGGCACCGGGGAGCTGTTTTTT. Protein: CASSPRAGTGELFF.

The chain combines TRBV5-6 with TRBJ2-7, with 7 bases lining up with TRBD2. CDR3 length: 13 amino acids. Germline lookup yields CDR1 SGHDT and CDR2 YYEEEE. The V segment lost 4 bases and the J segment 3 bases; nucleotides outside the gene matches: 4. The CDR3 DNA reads TGTGCCAGCAGCCCCTGGGAGGGCTACGAGCAGTACTTC. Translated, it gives CASSPWEGYEQYF.

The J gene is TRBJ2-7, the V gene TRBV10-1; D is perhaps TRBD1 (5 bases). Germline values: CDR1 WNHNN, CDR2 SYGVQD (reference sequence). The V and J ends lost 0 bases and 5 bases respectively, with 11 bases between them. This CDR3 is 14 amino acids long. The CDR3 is CASSESREVHEQYF. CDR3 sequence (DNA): TGCGCCAGCAGTGAGTCCAGGGAAGTCCACGAGCAGTACTTC.

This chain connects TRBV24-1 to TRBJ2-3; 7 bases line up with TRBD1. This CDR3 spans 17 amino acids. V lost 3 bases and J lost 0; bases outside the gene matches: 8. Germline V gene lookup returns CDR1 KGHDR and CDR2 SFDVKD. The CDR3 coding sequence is TGTGCCACCAGTGATCCGCAGGGGACAGATAGCACAGATACGCAGTATTTT. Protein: CATSDPQGTDSTDTQYF.

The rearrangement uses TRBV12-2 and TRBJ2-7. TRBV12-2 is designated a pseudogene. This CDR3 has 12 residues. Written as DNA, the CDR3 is TGTGCAAGTCGCTTAGGGTCCTCGGAGCAGTACTTC. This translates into CASRLGSSEQYF.

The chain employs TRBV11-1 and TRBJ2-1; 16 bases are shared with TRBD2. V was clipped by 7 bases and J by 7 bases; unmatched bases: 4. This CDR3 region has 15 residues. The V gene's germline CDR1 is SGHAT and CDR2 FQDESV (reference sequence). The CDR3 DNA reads TGTGCCAGCACCCCGGGACTAGCGGGAGGGAATGAGCAGTTCTTC. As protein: CASTPGLAGGNEQFF.

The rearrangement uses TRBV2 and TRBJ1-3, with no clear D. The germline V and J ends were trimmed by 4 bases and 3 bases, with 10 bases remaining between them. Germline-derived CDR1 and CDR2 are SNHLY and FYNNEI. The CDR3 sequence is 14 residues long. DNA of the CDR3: TGTGCCAGCAGTGCCTCCTCAAGTGGAAACACCATATATTTT. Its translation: CASSASSSGNTIYF.

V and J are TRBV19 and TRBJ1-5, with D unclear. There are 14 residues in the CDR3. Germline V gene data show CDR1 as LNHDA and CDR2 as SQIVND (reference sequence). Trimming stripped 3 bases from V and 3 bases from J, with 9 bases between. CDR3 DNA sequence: TGTGCCAGTAGTATGGGTGGTTTCAATCAGCCCCAGCATTTT. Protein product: CASSMGGFNQPQHF.

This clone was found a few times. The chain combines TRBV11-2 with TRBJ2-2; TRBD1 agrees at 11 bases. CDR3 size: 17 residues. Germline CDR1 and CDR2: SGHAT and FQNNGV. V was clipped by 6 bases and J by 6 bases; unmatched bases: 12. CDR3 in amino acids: CASRPRTGGRFSGELFF. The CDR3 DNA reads TGTGCCAGCAGACCTCGGACAGGGGGCCGTTTTTCCGGGGAGCTGTTTTTT.

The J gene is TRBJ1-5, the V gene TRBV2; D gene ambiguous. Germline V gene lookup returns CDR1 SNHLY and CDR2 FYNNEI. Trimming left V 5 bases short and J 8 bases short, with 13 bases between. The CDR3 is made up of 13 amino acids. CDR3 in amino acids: CASSPPRREPQHF. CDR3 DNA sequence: TGTGCCAGCAGTCCCCCCAGGAGGGAGCCCCAGCATTTT.

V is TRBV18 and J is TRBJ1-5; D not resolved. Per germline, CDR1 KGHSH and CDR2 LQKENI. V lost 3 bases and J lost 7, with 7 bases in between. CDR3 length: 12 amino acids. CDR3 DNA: TGTGCCAGCTCACCCGATCAACAGCCCCAGCATTTT. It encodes CASSPDQQPQHF.

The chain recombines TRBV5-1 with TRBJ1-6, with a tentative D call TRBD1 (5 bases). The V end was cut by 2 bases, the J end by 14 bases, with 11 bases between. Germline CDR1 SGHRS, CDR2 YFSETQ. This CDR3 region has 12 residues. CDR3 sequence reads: CASSFDSQTLHF. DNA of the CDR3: TGCGCCAGCAGCTTCGACAGTCAGACCCTCCACTTT.

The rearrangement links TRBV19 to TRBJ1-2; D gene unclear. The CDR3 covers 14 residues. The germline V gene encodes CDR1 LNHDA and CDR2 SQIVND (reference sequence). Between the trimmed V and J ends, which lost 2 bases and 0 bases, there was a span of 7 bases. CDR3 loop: CASSILQTNYGYTF. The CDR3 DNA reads TGTGCCAGTAGTATACTACAGACTAACTATGGCTACACCTTC.

CDR3 bases: TGTGCCAGCAGCCCCCGTGCAGGGATGGACACTGAAGCTTTCTTT. Translated, it gives CASSPRAGMDTEAFF. The chain joins TRBV7-9 to TRBJ1-1, with a tentative D call TRBD1 (5 bases). The length of the CDR3 is 15 residues. Per germline, CDR1 SEHNR and CDR2 FQNEAQ (reference sequence). The V and J ends lost 5 bases and 3 bases respectively, with 16 bases between them.

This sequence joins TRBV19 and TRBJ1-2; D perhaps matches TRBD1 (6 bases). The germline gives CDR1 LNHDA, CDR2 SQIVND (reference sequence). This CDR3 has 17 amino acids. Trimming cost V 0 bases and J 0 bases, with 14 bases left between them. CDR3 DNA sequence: TGTGCCAGTAGTATAGATCGTCCGGGGGGCTCTAACTATGGCTACACCTTC. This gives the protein CASSIDRPGGSNYGYTF.

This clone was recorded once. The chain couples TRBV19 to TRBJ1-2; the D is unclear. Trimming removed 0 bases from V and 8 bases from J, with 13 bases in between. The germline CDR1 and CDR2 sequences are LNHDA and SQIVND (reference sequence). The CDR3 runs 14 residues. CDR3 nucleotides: TGTGCCAGTAGTATAGATTTCCGGACGCGGGGCTACACCTTC. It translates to CASSIDFRTRGYTF.

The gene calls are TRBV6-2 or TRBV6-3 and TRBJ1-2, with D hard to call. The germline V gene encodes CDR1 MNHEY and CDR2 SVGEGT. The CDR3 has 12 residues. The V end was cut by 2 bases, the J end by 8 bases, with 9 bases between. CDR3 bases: TGTGCCAGCAGTTACGGCTCAGAAGGCTACACCTTC. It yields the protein CASSYGSEGYTF.

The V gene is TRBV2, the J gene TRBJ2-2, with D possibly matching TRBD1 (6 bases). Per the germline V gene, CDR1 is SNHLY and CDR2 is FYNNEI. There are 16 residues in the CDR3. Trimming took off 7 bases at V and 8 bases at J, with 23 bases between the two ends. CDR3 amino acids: CASTYRGAPRGGELFF. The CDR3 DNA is TGTGCCAGCACCTACAGAGGAGCTCCCAGGGGTGGGGAGCTGTTTTTT.

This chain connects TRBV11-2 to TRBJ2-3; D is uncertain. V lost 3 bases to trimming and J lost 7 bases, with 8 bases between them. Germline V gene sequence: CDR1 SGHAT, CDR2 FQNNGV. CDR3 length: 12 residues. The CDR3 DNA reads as TGTGCCAGCAGCTTCCGACCTAATACGCAGTATTTT. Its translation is CASSFRPNTQYF.